This entry lists 10 T cell receptor beta chains sequenced from one sample in a study of OX40 agonist ivuxolimab in advanced cancers. Method: immunoSEQ multiplex PCR; TCRdb's copy keeps in-frame clones and lacks some. The top ten hold roughly 9.2% of the sample, which has roughly 64,000 clones, 70% to 90% seen once. The sample was CD4+ or CD8+ T cells sorted from blood, taken in a trial of the OX40 agonist ivuxolimab. These receptors came from an adult with an advanced solid tumor such as melanoma, head and neck, liver or kidney cancer.

The J gene is TRBJ1-1, the V gene TRBV14; D is ambiguous. From germline, CDR1 is SGHDN and CDR2 FVKESK. Trimming stripped 5 bases from V and 0 bases from J, with 13 bases between. This CDR3 spans 15 amino acids. The CDR3: CASSLRKGMNTEAFF. CDR3 bases: TGTGCCAGCAGCTTAAGAAAAGGCATGAACACTGAAGCTTTCTTT. Full variable domain (outside the CDR3, taken from reference TRBV14 and TRBJ1-1): EAGVTQFPSHSVIEKGQTVTLRCDPISGHDNLYWYRRVMGKEIKFLLHFVKESKQDESGMPNNRFLAERTGGTYSTLKVQPAELEDSGVYFCASSLRKGMNTEAFFGQGTRLTVV.

This chain joins TRBV30 and TRBJ2-3, with TRBD2 matching over 9 bases. Germline lookup yields CDR1 GTSNPN and CDR2 SVGIG (reference sequence). The CDR3 contains 15 residues. Losses at the gene ends were 1 base for V and 3 bases for J; bases not matched to a gene: 5. Written as DNA, the CDR3 is TGTGCCTGGAGTGCGCTGGCGGGGGGGACAGATACGCAGTATTTT. Residues: CAWSALAGGTDTQYF.

The V call is TRBV7-9, the J call TRBJ2-7, with TRBD1 matching over 7 bases. This CDR3 has 12 amino acids. CDR1 and CDR2 (germline): SEHNR, FQNEAQ (reference sequence). The trim removed 8 bases at V and 2 bases at J, leaving 3 bases unmatched. The CDR3 nucleotides read TGTGCCAGCGCCGGGACAGCCTACGAGCAGTACTTC. This translates into CASAGTAYEQYF.

The V gene is TRBV18, the J gene TRBJ2-7, with D unclear. Trimming pared 4 bases from V and 1 base from J, leaving 14 bases between. This CDR3 has 15 residues. Per germline, CDR1 KGHSH and CDR2 LQKENI. The CDR3 loop is CASSLDRFTSYEQYF. In DNA form, the CDR3 reads TGTGCCAGCTCACTGGACCGTTTTACGTCCTACGAGCAGTACTTC.

The V call is TRBV18, the J call TRBJ2-5; maybe TRBD1 (5 bases). Per germline, CDR1 KGHSH and CDR2 LQKENI. The CDR3 has 14 amino acids. V was pared by 2 bases and J by 4 bases, with 11 bases between. CDR3 region: CASSPGQGRETQYF. CDR3 nucleotides: TGTGCCAGCTCACCAGGGCAGGGTAGAGAGACCCAGTACTTC.

V is TRBV11-3 and J is TRBJ2-1; possible D gene TRBD2, 6 bases. V was clipped by 1 base and J by 7 bases, with 14 bases between them. CDR1 SGHNT and CDR2 YENEEA come from the germline V gene. The CDR3 spans 15 residues. The CDR3 nucleotides read TGTGCCAGCAGCTTAGTCGGGAGCTCGCGTAATGAGCAGTTCTTC. It codes for CASSLVGSSRNEQFF.

This clone appeared a few times. The V gene is TRBV14, the J gene TRBJ1-1, with no clear D. This CDR3 spans 15 amino acids. V lost 0 bases, J lost 9 bases, and 17 bases lay in between. Germline CDR1 and CDR2: SGHDN and FVKESK. The DNA for the CDR3 is TGTGCCAGCAGCCAAGATTCACCGCTCGGTGGGAAAGCTTTCTTT. Translating gives CASSQDSPLGGKAFF.

The chain employs TRBV18 and TRBJ2-3; 9 nucleotides agree with TRBD2. Germline CDR1 KGHSH, CDR2 LQKENI. The V gene end was trimmed by 2 bases and the J gene end by 0 bases; junction bases not matched to a gene: 0. CDR3 length: 15 amino acids. CDR3 in amino acids: CASSPTSGSTDTQYF. For the CDR3, the DNA is TGTGCCAGCTCACCAACTAGCGGGAGCACAGATACGCAGTATTTT.

In DNA, the CDR3 is TGTGCCAGCAGTGACCGCGTAGATACGCAGTATTTT. It yields the protein CASSDRVDTQYF. This rearrangement joins TRBV28 to TRBJ2-3; no clear D gene. Germline CDR1 MDHEN, CDR2 SYDVKM. V shed 5 bases and J shed 5 bases, with 8 bases lying between them. The CDR3 sequence is 12 residues long.

The chain carries TRBV18 and TRBJ2-2; D is unclear. Per germline, CDR1 KGHSH and CDR2 LQKENI. V was trimmed by 3 bases and J by 4 bases, leaving 6 bases between them. CDR3 length equals 13 residues. The CDR3 DNA sequence: TGTGCCAGCTCACCGGCAAGCACCGGGGAGCTGTTTTTT. It encodes CASSPASTGELFF.